The present T cell receptor (beta chain) was sequenced within a study of shared clonotypes between healthy human individuals. This clone came up a few times. Its target is unknown. Whole-study findings and limits: Clonotype sharing among donors was thought likely to change with sequencing depth.

Trimming pared 4 bases from V and 1 base from J, leaving 13 bases between. The germline V gene encodes CDR1 SQVTM and CDR2 ANQGSEA. CDR3 length equals 14 residues. TCRdb's table, derived via immunoSEQ multiplex PCR, lists solely in-frame clones and lacks some. Of approximately 500,000 clones listed, 75% to 80% were seen once; the top ten hold under 15%. The source of this sequence is a woman in her 40s in good health. Some clones in this sample may be carry-over from other donors' samples. V and J are TRBV29-1 and TRBJ1-1; TRBD1 is a possible D gene (6 bases). Sequencing input: PBMCs. CDR3 sequence: CSVARGHTNTEAFF. For the CDR3, the DNA is TGCAGCGTTGCCAGGGGACATACGAACACTGAAGCTTTCTTT. The full variable domain, with the rest looked up from reference TRBV29-1 and TRBJ1-1, is SAVISQKPSRDICQRGTSLTIQCQVDSQVTMMFWYRQQPGQSLTLIATANQGSEATYESGFVIDKFPISRPNLTFSTLTVSNMSPEDSSIYLCSVARGHTNTEAFFGQGTRLTVV.